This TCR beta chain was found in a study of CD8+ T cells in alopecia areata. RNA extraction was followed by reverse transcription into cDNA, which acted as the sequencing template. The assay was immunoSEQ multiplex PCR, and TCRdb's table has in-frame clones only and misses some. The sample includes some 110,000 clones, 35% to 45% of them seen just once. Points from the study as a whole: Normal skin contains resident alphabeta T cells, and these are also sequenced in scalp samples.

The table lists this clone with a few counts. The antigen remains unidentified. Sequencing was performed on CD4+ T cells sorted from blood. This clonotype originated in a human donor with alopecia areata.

The CDR3 DNA reads TGTGCCAGCAGGTCGTCTGGGGGGAACACTGAAGCTTTCTTT. This encodes CASRSSGGNTEAFF. V gene TRBV7-9 combines with J gene TRBJ1-1; weak D call: TRBD1 (5 bases). Trimming took 6 bases from V and 1 from J, leaving 12 bases between them. CDR1 and CDR2 from the germline V gene are SEHNR and FQNEAQ (reference sequence). The CDR3 contains 14 residues.